Detailed here is one T cell receptor (beta chain). The data were taken from a study of metastatic and nonmetastatic thyroid tumors. Whole-study context: A comparison of repertoires was made across blood and tumor or nodule tissue from malignant and benign thyroid patients.

No patient received treatment before thyroid surgery. TCRdb re-called the PCR reads with MiXCR. The repertoire holds roughly 15,000 clones, approximately 20% seen once, with roughly 14% in the top ten. The germline CDR1 and CDR2 sequences are LNHDA and SQIVND (reference sequence). The CDR3 is made up of 14 amino acids. The germline V and J ends were trimmed by 7 bases and 1 base, with 11 bases remaining between them. V usage is TRBV19 and J usage is TRBJ2-1; D unresolved. The source of this sequence is a female donor with papillary thyroid cancer or a benign thyroid nodule (not recorded which). Some clones in this sample may be carry-over from other donors' samples. Sequencing was done on a sample of blood. The CDR3 DNA sequence: TGTGCCAGTAAAGGGCACAGTTCCTACAATGAGCAGTTCTTC. Protein: CASKGHSSYNEQFF. Filled out from reference TRBV19 and TRBJ2-1, the complete variable domain reads DGGITQSPKYLFRKEGQNVTLSCEQNLNHDAMYWYRQDPGQGLRLIYYSQIVNDFQKGDIAEGYSVSREKKESFPLTVTSAQKNPTAFYLCASKGHSSYNEQFFGPGTRLTVL.